This is a list of T cell receptor beta chains from one sample in a study of PD-1 blockade in classical Hodgkin lymphoma. TCRdb's table, derived via immunoSEQ multiplex PCR, lists solely in-frame clones and lacks some. The data show 70,000 or so clones, with over 90% seen just once and more than 2% held by the top ten. Sequenced: peripheral blood mononuclear cells (PBMCs). These receptors originate from a human donor with classical Hodgkin lymphoma. The CDR3 runs from the conserved cysteine through the conserved F or W. D genes are given only for firm matches. The size entry is marked missing in some rows and otherwise reads once, few, many or a size class.

V gene	D gene	J gene	clone size	CDR3 DNA	CDR3 protein
TRBV10-1	TRBD1	TRBJ1-1	NA	TGCGCCAGCAGTGACAGACAGGGGGCGAGCACTGAAGCTTTCTTT	CASSDRQGASTEAFF
TRBV28	NA	TRBJ2-7	NA	TGTGCCAGCAGTCCGGACGGCCTCGGTGACTACGAGCAGTACTTC	CASSPDGLGDYEQYF
TRBV19	NA	TRBJ1-1	NA	TGTGCCAGTAGTATTTCCGGACAAGGGTCGGCTTTCTTT	CASSISGQGSAFF
TRBV6-1	NA	TRBJ2-5	NA	TGTGCCAGCAATTTTCGGGAGAAGGAGCAGTACTTC	CASNFREKEQYF
TRBV18	NA	TRBJ2-5	NA	TGTGCCAGCTCACCACTGGGCAGCCAAGAGACCCAGTACTTC	CASSPLGSQETQYF
TRBV6-6	TRBD1	TRBJ2-4	NA	TGTGCCAGCAGACGGACAGGGGGTGTAAACATTCAGTACTTC	CASRRTGGVNIQYF
TRBV18	NA	TRBJ1-4	NA	TGTGCCAGCTCACCAAACGTTGGAAGGATATCTAATGAAAAACTGTTTTTT	CASSPNVGRISNEKLFF
TRBV5-1	NA	TRBJ1-6	once	TGCGCCAGCAGCTTGTTAGGATCCGATTCACCCCTCCACTTT	CASSLLGSDSPLHF
TRBV7-3	TRBD2	TRBJ2-1	NA	TGTGCCAGCAGCTCCGCCGGCGGGGGGGCCACTGAGCAGTTCTTC	CASSSAGGGATEQFF
TRBV7-2	TRBD2	TRBJ2-7	NA	TGTGCCAGCAGCTCTCGTGGCGGGAGGGCCTACGAGCAGTACTTC	CASSSRGGRAYEQYF
TRBV2	NA	TRBJ2-7	once	TGTGCCAGCAGGTTCGGCCGAACAGTGCCCTACGAGCAGTACTTC	CASRFGRTVPYEQYF
TRBV28	NA	TRBJ2-7	NA	TGTGCCAGCAGCCCCCCAGTATACGAGCAGTACTTC	CASSPPVYEQYF
TRBV5-1	NA	TRBJ1-4	NA	TGCGCCAGCAGCTTGGGAATTGGGGGGCTTGTTGAAAAACTGTTTTTT	CASSLGIGGLVEKLFF
TRBV16	TRBD1	TRBJ2-7	once	TGTGCCAGCAGCCAATCCAAAACAGGGGGCGCATACGAGCAGTACTTC	CASSQSKTGGAYEQYF
TRBV20-1	TRBD1	TRBJ1-1	NA	TGCAAATCTGGCAGGGGGACTGAAGCTTTCTTT	CKSGRGTEAFF
TRBV5-6	NA	TRBJ2-7	NA	TGTGCCAGCAGCTTGGGCAGGGTAGTAGCCGAGCAGTACTTC	CASSLGRVVAEQYF
TRBV28	TRBD2	TRBJ2-7	NA	TGTGCCAGCACCCCCGGGGGGGAAGCGGCCTACGAGCAGTACTTC	CASTPGGEAAYEQYF
TRBV5-1	TRBD1	TRBJ2-2	once	TGCGCCAGCAGCCCTCGGACAGGGGCGAACGGGGAGCTGTTTTTT	CASSPRTGANGELFF
TRBV5-5	NA	TRBJ1-2	NA	TGTGCCAGCAGCTTCAATCTGGGGTACTATGGCTACACCTTC	CASSFNLGYYGYTF
TRBV5-1	NA	TRBJ1-2	NA	TGCGCCAGCAGCCATGACAGCTTCTATGGCTACACCTTC	CASSHDSFYGYTF
TRBV4-3	NA	TRBJ2-5	NA	TGCGCCAGCAGCCAAGATTTGAGAGGCACCCAGTACTTC	CASSQDLRGTQYF
TRBV2	NA	TRBJ1-1	NA	TGTGCCAGCAGTCCGAACTGGAACACTGAAGCTTTCTTT	CASSPNWNTEAFF
TRBV7-9	NA	TRBJ1-2	NA	TGTGCCAGCAGCCTACGCTCACAACGTTACGATGGCTACACCTTC	CASSLRSQRYDGYTF
TRBV10-3	NA	TRBJ1-1	NA	TGTGCCATCAGTGACACTACAGGCATCGGAACTGAAGCTTTCTTT	CAISDTTGIGTEAFF
TRBV21-1	NA	TRBJ2-7	NA	TGTGCCAGCAGCTTTCCGTGTAGTGGCAGCCCTACCTACGAGCAGTACTTC	CASSFPCSGSPTYEQYF
TRBV5-6	NA	TRBJ1-1	NA	TGTGCCAGCAGCGGGGGACGGTTGAACACTGAAGCTTTCTTT	CASSGGRLNTEAFF
TRBV27	NA	TRBJ2-7	few	TGTGCCAGCAGTTTGGGAGCCGGGACGGCGTCCTACGAGCAGTACTTC	CASSLGAGTASYEQYF
TRBV28	NA	TRBJ2-3	NA	TGTGCCAGCAGTTCCGGACCCACAGATACGCAGTATTTT	CASSSGPTDTQYF
TRBV11-2	TRBD2	TRBJ2-7	NA	TGTGCCAGCAGCTTAGAGCTAGCGGGAGGGAGCTCCTACGAGCAGTACTTC	CASSLELAGGSSYEQYF
TRBV5-1	NA	TRBJ2-2	NA	TGCGCCAGCAGCTTGTTTCCGGGATCGAACACCGGGGAGCTGTTTTTT	CASSLFPGSNTGELFF
TRBV7-2	NA	TRBJ1-6	NA	TGTGCCAGCAGCTTAGAGAGCTCCTATAATTCACCCCTCCACTTT	CASSLESSYNSPLHF
TRBV30	NA	TRBJ1-2	NA	TGTGCCTGGAGTAGGGGTGACTATGGCTACACCTTC	CAWSRGDYGYTF
TRBV28	TRBD2	TRBJ2-1	NA	TGTGCCAGCGGTGGACTAGCGGTATACAATGAGCAGTTCTTC	CASGGLAVYNEQFF
TRBV27	NA	TRBJ2-1	once	TGTGCCAGCAGTTTAGAACTCCCCTACAATGAGCAGTTCTTC	CASSLELPYNEQFF
TRBV18	NA	TRBJ1-1	once	TGTGCCAGCTCACCACCGTCAGGGCTGAACACTGAAGCTTTCTTT	CASSPPSGLNTEAFF
TRBV2	NA	TRBJ1-5	NA	TGTGCCAGCAGGTGGGGGGGCGCGAATCAGCCCCAGCATTTT	CASRWGGANQPQHF
TRBV5-4	TRBD1	TRBJ1-1	NA	TGTGCCAGCAGCTTTTCCCGACAGGGTCAAAAGAGGGCTGAAGCTTTCTTT	CASSFSRQGQKRAEAFF
TRBV11-2	TRBD2	TRBJ2-2	NA	TGTGCCAGCAGCCCTTCGGGACTAGCTTTGCCCACCGGGGAGCTGTTTTTT	CASSPSGLALPTGELFF
TRBV29-1	NA	TRBJ1-1	NA	TGCAGCGTTCCTTCACTAGGAGGGACTGAAGCTTTCTTT	CSVPSLGGTEAFF
TRBV5-4	TRBD2	TRBJ2-3	NA	TGTGCCAGCAGCCCCCGCCTAGCGGGAGAGGGGGATACGCAGTATTTT	CASSPRLAGEGDTQYF
TRBV7-2	TRBD1	TRBJ2-7	few	TGTGCCAGCAGCCAAACAGGGGCTGTGCAGTACTTC	CASSQTGAVQYF
TRBV4-3	NA	TRBJ1-4	NA	TGCGCCAGCAGCCAAGAGACTGCCCCGGATGAAAAACTGTTTTTT	CASSQETAPDEKLFF
TRBV7-2	TRBD2	TRBJ2-1	NA	TGTGCCAGCAGCTTAGTAGCGGGAACCTACAATGAGCAGTTCTTC	CASSLVAGTYNEQFF
TRBV7-9	TRBD1	TRBJ1-4	NA	TGTGCCAGCAGCCCAAGGACAGGCGAAGTGGAAAAACTGTTTTTT	CASSPRTGEVEKLFF